The clone carrying this TCR beta chain was picked up many times. Its target is not known. The data originate from a study of human T cells and chemical hapten exposure. Whole-study results and caveats: TCRs whose frequency exceeded 1 in 1000 remained the same following DPC sensitization.

In TCRdb, the RACE reads were re-called with MiXCR into one record per CDR3 protein. Among a few hundred thousand distinct CDR3 sequences listed, roughly 6.3% were seen once. Time point of the sample: patch test 2, 6 weeks after DPC sensitization. Treatment meaning: therapeutic diphenylcyclopropenone sensitization with weekly scalp DPC. The sequence was collected from a woman aged 18-29 years with alopecia areata. Some clones in this sample may be carry-over from other donors' samples. Source: whole blood, taken in connection with sensitization to the hapten diphenylcyclopropenone (DPC).

The DNA for the CDR3 is TGTGCCAGCAGTTACCCCGAGTCGGGGGGTGAGGCTAATGAAAAACTGTTTTTT. Translation gives CASSYPESGGEANEKLFF. The chain links TRBV6-6 to TRBJ1-4, with D possibly matching TRBD1 (5 bases). Trimming took off 2 bases at V and 3 bases at J, with 19 bases between the two ends. This CDR3 spans 18 amino acids. Germline V CDR1 and CDR2: MNHNY, SVGAGI (reference sequence).